A selection of T cell receptor beta chains follows, all from one sample in a study of blood T cell repertoires in COVID-19. Method: immunoSEQ multiplex PCR; TCRdb's copy keeps in-frame clones and lacks some. The top ten clones hold roughly 6% of a sample with 200,000 or so clones, about 88% of them seen once. The sample comprised peripheral blood. The receptors were sampled from a woman aged 40 to 49 who had recovered from COVID-19. CDR3s include the opening cysteine and the closing phenylalanine or tryptophan. D genes are given only for firm matches. For some rows the clone size is stated as once, few or many, or as a class when expanded; others skip it.

CDR3 DNA,CDR3 protein,CDR3 length,D gene,clone size,J gene,V gene
TGTGCCAGCAGTCATCAACAGCTTCAGGGCGGGGAGCTGTTTTTT,CASSHQQLQGGELFF,15,.,once,TRBJ2-2,TRBV6-6
TGTGCCAGCAGCCTCGGGGATCTGGACCAAGAGACCCAGTACTTC,CASSLGDLDQETQYF,15,.,.,TRBJ2-5,TRBV7-6
TGTGCCAGTAGTACCGGGATCCTCGGCACTGAAGCTTTCTTT,CASSTGILGTEAFF,14,.,.,TRBJ1-1,TRBV19
TGTGCCAGCAGCCAAAGCAGGGATGGGAACCAGCCCCAGCATTTT,CASSQSRDGNQPQHF,15,.,few,TRBJ1-5,TRBV3-1/TRBV3-2
TGTGCCAGTAGTATGGGGACTAGCGGGGGATACGAGCAGTACTTC,CASSMGTSGGYEQYF,15,TRBD2,.,TRBJ2-7,TRBV19
TGCAGCGCCCGAGGTTACAACGAGCAGTACTTC,CSARGYNEQYF,11,.,.,TRBJ2-7,TRBV29-1
TGTGCCAGCAGCCCAGGACAGGGTGTCATGAACACTGAAGCTTTCTTT,CASSPGQGVMNTEAFF,16,TRBD1,once,TRBJ1-1,TRBV5-4
TGTGCCAGCAGCTTGTGGGACAAGGGCCAGCCCCAGCATTTT,CASSLWDKGQPQHF,14,.,once,TRBJ1-5,TRBV7-2
TGTGCCAGCAGCTTAAGGGGCCAAGAGACCCAGTACTTC,CASSLRGQETQYF,13,.,.,TRBJ2-5,TRBV7-9
TGTGCCAGCAGCTCCGGGACAGTGGGCGAAAAACTGTTTTTT,CASSSGTVGEKLFF,14,TRBD1,.,TRBJ1-4,TRBV5-5
TGTGCCACCAGCAGAGATCTAGCAGCCGCTAATGAAAAACTGTTTTTT,CATSRDLAAANEKLFF,16,.,.,TRBJ1-4,TRBV15
TGTGCCAGCAGTGCAAACAGGGTGTCCTACGAGCAGTACTTC,CASSANRVSYEQYF,14,.,.,TRBJ2-7,TRBV2
TGTGCCAGTAGTATAGATCACGGTCTAGCGGGAGGCAATGAGCAGTTCTTC,CASSIDHGLAGGNEQFF,17,TRBD2,.,TRBJ2-1,TRBV19
TGTGCCAGCAGACAGGGGGCTACCGGATCACCCCTCCACTTT,CASRQGATGSPLHF,14,TRBD1,.,TRBJ1-6,TRBV19
TGTGCCTGGAGTGTAAGCAGGGGTCGTACCGGGGAGCTGTTTTTT,CAWSVSRGRTGELFF,15,.,.,TRBJ2-2,TRBV30
TGTGCCAGCAGCCAAGAGGCGGCGCGAATCTCCTACGAGCAGTACTTC,CASSQEAARISYEQYF,16,.,.,TRBJ2-7,TRBV4-2